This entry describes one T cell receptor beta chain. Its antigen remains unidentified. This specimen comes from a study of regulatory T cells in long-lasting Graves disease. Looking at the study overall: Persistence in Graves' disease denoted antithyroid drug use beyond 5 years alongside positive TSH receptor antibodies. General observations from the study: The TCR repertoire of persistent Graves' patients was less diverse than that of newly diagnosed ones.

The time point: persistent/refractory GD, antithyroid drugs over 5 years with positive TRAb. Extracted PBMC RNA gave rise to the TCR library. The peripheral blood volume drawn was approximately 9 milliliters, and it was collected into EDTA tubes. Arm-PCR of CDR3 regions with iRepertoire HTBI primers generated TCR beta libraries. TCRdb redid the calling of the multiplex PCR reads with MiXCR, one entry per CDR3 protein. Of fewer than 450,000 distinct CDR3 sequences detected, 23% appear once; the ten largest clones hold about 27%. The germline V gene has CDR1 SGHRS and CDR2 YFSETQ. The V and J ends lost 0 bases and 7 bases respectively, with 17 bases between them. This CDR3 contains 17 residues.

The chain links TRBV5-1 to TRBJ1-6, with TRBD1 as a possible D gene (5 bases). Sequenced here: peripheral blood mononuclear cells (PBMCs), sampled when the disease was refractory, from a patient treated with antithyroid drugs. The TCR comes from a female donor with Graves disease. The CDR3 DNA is TGCGCCAGCAGCTTGGATGGCAGGGCGATGCCGAATTCACCCCTCCACTTT. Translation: CASSLDGRAMPNSPLHF. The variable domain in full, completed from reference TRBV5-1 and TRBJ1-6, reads KAGVTQTPRYLIKTRGQQVTLSCSPISGHRSVSWYQQTPGQGLQFLFEYFSETQRNKGNFPGRFSGRQFSNSRSEMNVSTLELGDSALYLCASSLDGRAMPNSPLHFGNGTRLTVT.